What follows describes a single T cell receptor beta chain. No antigen is known for it. Base qualities were left out, and no much larger clone turns up one base away. Separate from the roughly 700-subject first cohort, the validation cohort of about 120 subjects was the group to which the donors belonged. Libraries were made using the immunoSEQ multiplex PCR assay. As for the original processing: A statistical classification framework was built for diagnosing cytomegalovirus status from the catalog of TCR beta chain sequences. Not all clones reach the TCRdb copy of this immuneACCESS table, which keeps in-frame sequences only. Checked studies attribute under half of the gap to unresolved V genes and leave the rest unexplained. The DNA was the basis for D and trimming; V, J and clone size are from that table. The table for this sample lists 150,000 to 200,000 clones; around four fifths of them were counted only once. Around 2.4% of the sample is held by the ten biggest clonotypes.

This entry is derived from a study of cytomegalovirus exposure and HLA in healthy donors (dated by TCRdb to the late 2010s). Study-wide context: The roughly 700 repertoires of the first cohort and the roughly 120 validation repertoires were produced on the same platform, according to a later analysis. A separate validation cohort of about 110 different subjects was used in addition to the roughly 720-subject first cohort. The study combined high-throughput TCR immunosequencing, statistical association of individual TCRs with disease status, and machine learning to predict cytomegalovirus infection status. The study aimed to test whether cataloging public T cell receptors could reveal signatures of past pathogen exposure.

Germline trimming amounts to 4 bases on V and 2 bases on J, with 4 as the count of junction bases outside the gene matches. Reading from cysteine to phenylalanine, the CDR3 counts 13 amino acids. The CDR3 DNA has 39 bases and is translated from base 1. Taken from the germline V gene, the CDR1 and CDR2 loops are SQVTM and ANQGSEA. Results the study describes overall, beyond this receptor: Of the cluster scores, 90% to 95% were above 0 in a later analysis, which found that TCRs clustered in the first cohort also tended to co-occur in the 120 or so validation repertoires. A few of the identified cytomegalovirus-associated TCR beta chains were confirmed in vitro to be specific for cytomegalovirus antigens. It was suggested by the authors that the approach could potentially be generalized to other disease states and immunological phenotypes. A total of 164 TCR beta chains were listed by the study as associated with cytomegalovirus. In both the original and validation cohorts, the classifier was reported to diagnose cytomegalovirus status with high specificity and sensitivity. All 120 or so repertoires were used to score co-occurrence in the validation cohort in a later analysis, because that analysis had no HLA typing for the cohort. Across donors, most TCR sequences were observed very rarely, whereas some public TCRs were present in many individuals.

The specimen was PBMCs. The TCR was taken from a young man in good health and CMV-seropositive. In this chain, TRBV29-1 is recombined with TRBJ2-7, with 8 central nucleotides matching TRBD1. The DNA sequence is TGCAGCGTTGGGGGGACAGGAGCCTACGAGCAGTACTTC. Its protein is CSVGGTGAYEQYF.